This entry is about one T cell receptor (beta chain). The antigen it binds to is not known. No per-base quality is available; no much larger clone lies one base away. TCRdb names Illumina HiSeq 1500 as the instrument used. Starting from the raw public reads, TCRdb applied fastp trimming at Q25, assembled clones with MiXCR and retained in-frame beta chains. Rows with one shared CDR3 protein collapse into an entry with the most common genes and DNA. This sample gives more than 150,000 distinct CDR3 sequences in total; roughly 27% of them show up just once. About 31% of the sample goes to the ten largest clones. The CDR3 goes from the cysteine to the phenylalanine over 15 residues. Kept here is only the CDR3 DNA, which spans 45 bases and is read in frame from base 1. The germline V gene (reference sequence) sets CDR1 to LNHDA and CDR2 to SQIVND. Relative to germline, V is 7 bases shorter and J is 4 bases shorter, with 19 bases between their ends.

The data were obtained in a study of T cell repertoires in cytomegalovirus infection (dated by TCRdb to about 2019). Regarding the complete study: Because public TCR beta signatures pointed to carriage of CMV infection together with the matching HLA type, the HLA type of each donor mattered for the analysis. Study-wide conclusions, independent of this receptor: Carriers of CMV infection plus the relevant HLA type were discriminated by the cumulative frequency of public TCR beta family members in the study cohort and in an independent approximately 350-donor cohort. The ex vivo response was dominated by HLA-C-restricted CMV-specific TCR beta clonotypes, and the single most frequent clonotype in two of eight donors was supplied by these HLA-C-restricted clonotypes.

The rearranged chain carries TRBV19 and TRBJ1-1; TRBD1 is possibly the D segment (5 matching bases). Sample: PBMCs. The TCR comes from a human donor in good health (CMV status not recorded). Some clones in this sample may be carry-over from other donors' samples. The bases are TGTGCCAGTATCGCTAGTCGGGGAAGGGGCACTGAAGCTTTCTTT. It encodes CASIASRGRGTEAFF. The full variable domain, with segments outside the CDR3 supplied by the reference TRBV19 and TRBJ1-1 proteins, appears as DGGITQSPKYLFRKEGQNVTLSCEQNLNHDAMYWYRQDPGQGLRLIYYSQIVNDFQKGDIAEGYSVSREKKESFPLTVTSAQKNPTAFYLCASIASRGRGTEAFFGQGTRLTVV.